This TCR beta chain is from a study of radiotherapy plus CTLA-4 blockade in lung cancer. Background on the study: With roughly a third of patients having disease control, objective responses were seen in roughly 18%. Overall study results and limits: Response, reportedly, was best predicted by interferon-beta along with early blood T cell clone dynamics. Some TCR clones had been derived from tumors. These clones expanded in peripheral blood after radiotherapy plus ipilimumab.

Assay used: immunoSEQ multiplex PCR; TCRdb lists only in-frame clones, some missing. The sample carries tens of thousands of clones, roughly three quarters recorded once. In chemo-refractory metastatic non-small-cell lung cancer, patients got ipilimumab CTLA-4 blockade together with focal radiation. A note on this clone: The target antigen is unknown.

The CDR3 totals 15 residues. The junction had 5 bases not matched to a gene; V was cut back by 2 bases and J by 5 bases. CDR1 is MGHRA and CDR2 is YSYEKL in the germline V gene. The TCR sequence derives from a human donor with non-small cell lung cancer who had stable disease on radiotherapy plus ipilimumab. This chain uses TRBV4-1 with TRBJ1-4, with 7 bases aligning to TRBD1. The sample in question was peripheral blood, obtained from a patient treated with radiotherapy plus ipilimumab. CDR3: CASSQRDRVNEKLFF. The CDR3 nucleotides are TGCGCCAGCAGCCAAAGGGACAGAGTAAATGAAAAACTGTTTTTT.